The rows below give T cell receptor beta chains drawn from one sample of a study of regulatory T cells in long-lasting Graves disease. Using its own MiXCR run on the multiplex PCR reads, TCRdb lists one record per CDR3 protein. Here the sample spans 400,000 to 550,000 distinct CDR3 sequences, roughly 17% being singletons. This sample was shared with a second study, whose subject was T cells in Graves' hyperthyroidism and ophthalmopathy.

The source material was peripheral blood mononuclear cells (PBMCs), sampled at new diagnosis, from a patient treated with antithyroid drugs. These TCRs come from a young woman with Graves disease. Both conserved end residues are part of each CDR3. The D gene is left open where the match is weak. Some rows mark clone size as missing; the rest say once, few, many or name a class of expanded clone.

>NA|TRBJ2-3|15|TRBV12-3/TRBV12-4|few
CASSFLGVSTDTQYF
TGTGCCAGCAGTTTTCTGGGCGTCAGCACAGATACGCAGTATTTT
>NA|TRBJ2-1|15|TRBV6-5|NA
CASSYSGLTRREQFF
TGTGCCAGCAGTTACTCTGGGCTCACCAGGCGTGAGCAGTTCTTC
>NA|TRBJ1-1|11|TRBV2|many
CASQETGEAFF
TGTGCCAGCCAGGAGACAGGCGAGGCCTTCTTT
>TRBD1|TRBJ2-5|13|TRBV29-1|many
CSVEGTGGKTQYF
TGCAGCGTTGAAGGAACAGGGGGGAAGACCCAGTACTTC
>TRBD1|TRBJ1-3|14|TRBV5-5|NA
CASSLDRGGNTIYF
TGTGCCAGCAGCTTGGACAGGGGTGGAAACACCATATATTTT
>NA|TRBJ2-3|16|TRBV5-5|many
CASSLSAGQREDTQYF
TGTGCCAGCAGCTTGTCGGCGGGACAAAGGGAAGATACGCAGTATTTT
>NA|TRBJ2-5|15|TRBV7-9|many
CASSLWGRNQETQYF
TGTGCCAGCAGCTTATGGGGCCGGAACCAAGAGACCCAGTACTTC
>NA|TRBJ2-7|13|TRBV6-1|many
CASSEVHSHEQYF
TGTGCCAGCAGTGAAGTCCATAGCCACGAGCAGTACTTC
>NA|TRBJ2-6|16|TRBV5-1|NA
CASSLAVRAGANVLTF
TGCGCCAGCAGCTTGGCCGTTCGAGCAGGGGCCAACGTCCTGACTTTC
>NA|TRBJ1-3|15|TRBV18|NA
CASSPAAGSGNTIYF
TGTGCCAGCTCACCGGCCGCGGGCTCTGGAAACACCATATATTTT